Listed below are T cell receptor beta chains from one sample, sequenced in a study of T-cell memory formation after mild COVID-19. TCRdb fed the 5' RACE reads into MiXCR, producing one record per CDR3 protein. The repertoire includes 250,000 to 350,000 distinct CDR3 sequences, 15% to 20% of them detected once, and about 23% sits in the top ten. Specimen: PBMCs or a T cell subset sorted from them (not recorded which). Receptors originate from a man aged 18 to 29 who had mild COVID-19 (a few samples of this study predate the infection). Cell type and time point are not known. Each CDR3 is given with its conserved first and last residue. The order of the fields is J gene, V gene, CDR3 protein.

TRBJ1-2,TRBV18,CASSPNPDSNYGYTF
TRBJ2-5,TRBV6-2/TRBV6-3,CASSYSTGTTKETQYF
TRBJ2-7,TRBV6-2/TRBV6-3,CASRRPGTYEQYF
TRBJ1-1,TRBV7-9,CASSSFRQAMNTEAFF
TRBJ1-2,TRBV28,CASSSAGADGYTF
TRBJ1-1,TRBV6-6,CASSDRDPEAFF
TRBJ2-7,TRBV2,CASSEWESYEQYF
TRBJ1-5,TRBV7-9,CASSPDRQPQHF
TRBJ2-2,TRBV29-1,CSVEELRQGVTGELFF
TRBJ2-3,TRBV30,CAWSVSGGWDTQYF
TRBJ2-3,TRBV2,CASSDAGRGDTQYF
TRBJ1-6,TRBV20-1,CSAAQGTGSPLHF
TRBJ2-3,TRBV6-2/TRBV6-3,CASSYLDRQGRQYF
TRBJ2-2,TRBV7-3,CASSFMDGAGELFF
TRBJ2-2,TRBV7-7,CASRPGPNTGELFF
TRBJ1-2,TRBV6-5,CAVYRDSHGYTF
TRBJ1-1,TRBV12-3/TRBV12-4,CASSLSEVNTEAFF
TRBJ1-4,TRBV29-1,CSVGGGATNEKLFF
TRBJ2-5,TRBV5-8,CASSRASGHF
TRBJ1-2,TRBV12-3/TRBV12-4,CASSFGTAYTF
TRBJ1-2,TRBV27,CASSLFPGANGYTF
TRBJ2-7,TRBV7-6,CASSLGGNGVGYEQYF
TRBJ2-3,TRBV5-1,CASSLQGANTDTQYF
TRBJ1-1,TRBV5-1,CASSLGVSVNTEAFF
TRBJ2-5,TRBV2,CASGPQGPETQYF
TRBJ1-1,TRBV3-1,CASSQDGAAEAFF
TRBJ2-1,TRBV11-2,CARGDRVYNEQFF
TRBJ1-1,TRBV7-2,CASSLALMGTEAFF